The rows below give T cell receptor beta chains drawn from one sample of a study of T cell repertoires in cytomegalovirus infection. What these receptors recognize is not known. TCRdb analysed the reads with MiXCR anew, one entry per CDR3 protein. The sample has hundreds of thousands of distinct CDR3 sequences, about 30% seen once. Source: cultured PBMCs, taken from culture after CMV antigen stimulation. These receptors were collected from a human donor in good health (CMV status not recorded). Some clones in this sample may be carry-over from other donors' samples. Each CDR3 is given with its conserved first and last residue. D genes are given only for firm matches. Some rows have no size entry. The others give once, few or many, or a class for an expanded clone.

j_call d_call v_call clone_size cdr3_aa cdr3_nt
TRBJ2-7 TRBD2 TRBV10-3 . CAITRGGTYEQYF TGTGCCATCACCCGGGGGGGTACCTACGAGCAGTACTTC
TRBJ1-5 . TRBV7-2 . CATANSSNQPQHF TGTGCCACCGCCAATTCTAGCAATCAGCCCCAGCATTTT
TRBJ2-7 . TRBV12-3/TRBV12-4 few CASTYGAGLSSYEQYF TGTGCCAGCACCTACGGAGCGGGCTTGAGCTCCTACGAGCAGTACTTC
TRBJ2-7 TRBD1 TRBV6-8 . CASTSGGGQGRIEQYF TGTGCCAGCACCTCCGGGGGGGGACAGGGGCGTATCGAGCAGTACTTC
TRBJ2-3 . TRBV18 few CASHWGQDTQYF TGTGCCAGCCACTGGGGGCAAGATACGCAGTATTTT
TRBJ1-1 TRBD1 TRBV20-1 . CSAKGMGQAAFF TGCAGTGCTAAAGGGATGGGACAGGCGGCTTTCTTT
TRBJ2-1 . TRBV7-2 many CASRAYIGTEQFF TGTGCCAGCAGGGCCTACATAGGGACAGAGCAGTTCTTC
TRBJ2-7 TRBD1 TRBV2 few CASRQGGIPSYEQYF TGTGCCAGCAGACAGGGGGGTATTCCGTCCTACGAGCAGTACTTC
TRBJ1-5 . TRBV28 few CASSFGRGIARPGVGQPQHF TGTGCCAGCAGTTTCGGCAGGGGTATAGCAAGACCGGGGGTCGGTCAGCCCCAGCATTTT
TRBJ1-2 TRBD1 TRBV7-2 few CASSLGSGTGGYGYTF TGTGCCAGCAGCTTAGGGTCGGGGACAGGGGGCTATGGCTACACCTTC
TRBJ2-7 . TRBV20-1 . CAAHPSSPYEQYF TGCGCCGCTCACCCCTCAAGTCCCTACGAGCAGTACTTC